This entry lists 25 T cell receptor beta chains sequenced from one sample in a study of T cells in Graves' hyperthyroidism and ophthalmopathy (dated by TCRdb to between 2018 and 2021). The method behind the library was multiplex PCR. TCRdb records Illumina HiSeq 2000 as the sequencer. The TCR beta CDR3 regions were amplified from the RNA transcripts. A first-round RT-PCR of the TCR CDR3 used the HTBI primer set with the Qiagen OneStep RT-PCR kit. TCRdb reworked the public reads: Q25 trimming with fastp, MiXCR clone assembly, productive beta chains retained. Every distinct CDR3 protein forms one entry, paired with its most common genes and DNA. For this sample the table gives some 420,000 distinct CDR3 sequences, of which roughly 13% were detected only once. 5.3% of the sample belongs to the ten largest clones. The sequenced material came from blood. The source is a woman under 30 with Graves' hyperthyroidism.

This clonotype has at least ten counts. The CDR3 sequence: CASSVGKGPYNEQFF. CDR3 nucleotide sequence: TGTGCCAGCAGCGTAGGCAAGGGACCGTACAATGAGCAGTTCTTC. The chain links TRBV9 to TRBJ2-1; D is tentatively TRBD1 or TRBD2 (5 bases each). Per the germline V gene, CDR1 is SGDLS and CDR2 is YYNGEE. V gave up 0 bases and J gave up 4 bases, with 11 bases separating them. The CDR3 covers 15 residues.

Remarks on this clonotype: Its ends do not fully match the called genes, so a read error is possible. CDR3: CAWGQGLGDYSYTF. The CDR3 nucleotides are TGTGCCTGGGGTCAGGGACTTGGGGACTATAGCTACACCTTC. The chain employs TRBV30 and TRBJ1-2; possible D gene TRBD1, 5 bases. This CDR3 region has 14 residues. Germline CDR1 GTSNPN, CDR2 SVGIG (reference sequence).

This clonotype has a handful of counts. The chain recombines TRBV5-4 with TRBJ1-2; D might be TRBD1 (5 bases). The CDR3 is 13 amino acids. Germline V lookup: CDR1 SGHNT, CDR2 YYREEE (reference sequence). Trimming pared 2 bases from V and 3 bases from J, leaving 8 bases between. CDR3 in amino acids: CASSFDSDYGYTF. Here the CDR3 DNA reads TGTGCCAGCAGCTTTGACAGCGACTATGGCTACACCTTC.

The chain links TRBV13 to TRBJ1-5; 11 bases match TRBD1. The CDR3 length is 15 residues. J gave up 6 bases and V 5 bases, and 6 bases lay outside the gene matches. Germline CDR1 reads PRHDT; CDR2 reads FYEKMQ (reference sequence). This chain's CDR3 is CASSTGQGATQPQHF. In DNA form, the CDR3 reads TGTGCCAGCAGCACCGGACAGGGGGCAACTCAGCCCCAGCATTTT.

The chain links TRBV6-6 to TRBJ2-5; maybe TRBD1 (6 bases). Germline V CDR1 and CDR2: MNHNY, SVGAGI (reference sequence). Trimming stripped 2 bases from V and 2 bases from J, with 9 bases between. This CDR3 is 14 amino acids long. CDR3 nucleotides: TGTGCCAGCAGTTACGGGGGCCTTCAAGAGACCCAGTACTTC. Translated: CASSYGGLQETQYF.

The chain couples TRBV5-4 to TRBJ2-7; the D call may be TRBD1 or TRBD2 (5 bases each). V was clipped by 4 bases and J by 1 base, with 18 bases between them. CDR1 is SGHNT and CDR2 is YYREEE in the germline V gene (reference sequence). This CDR3 has 16 amino acids. The CDR3 nucleotides read TGTGCCAGCAGCCATGGGGGTGGGAGTGGGTCCTACGAGCAGTACTTC. Translated, it gives CASSHGGGSGSYEQYF.

Comment on this clonotype: Because it lacks the conserved phenylalanine or tryptophan at the end, this CDR3 is likely a read error. The V call is TRBV10-3, the J call TRBJ2-5, with D possibly matching TRBD2 (6 bases). CDR3 length: 13 amino acids. With 7 bases removed from V and 3 bases from J, the gap between germline ends came to 12 bases. Germline lookup yields CDR1 ENHRY and CDR2 SYGVKD. The CDR3 loop reads CAITSSDKETQYL. CDR3 nucleotides: TGTGCCATCACCTCTAGCGACAAAGAGACCCAGTACTTA.

This clonotype was seen repeatedly, ten times or more. The chain carries TRBV28 and TRBJ2-2; D unclear. V shed 4 bases and J shed 0 bases, with 21 bases lying between them. CDR3 length equals 19 residues. Germline V gene data show CDR1 as MDHEN and CDR2 as SYDVKM. The CDR3 coding sequence is TGTGCCAGCAGTTACCCCCCGATCAGTACGCGGCCGAACACCGGGGAGCTGTTTTTT. Its translation is CASSYPPISTRPNTGELFF.

At least ten counts were recorded for this clonotype. The V and J genes are TRBV28 and TRBJ2-3; the match to TRBD2 covers 11 bases. CDR3 length: 15 amino acids. V shed 3 bases and J 4 bases; nucleotides not matched to a gene: 3. Per the germline V gene, CDR1 is MDHEN and CDR2 is SYDVKM. The CDR3: CASSFSGRVADTQYF. The DNA of the CDR3 is TGTGCCAGCAGTTTTAGCGGGAGGGTTGCAGATACGCAGTATTTT.

This clonotype was observed a handful of times. The CDR3, as DNA: TGTGCCAGCAGCAGGGACAGGGGGCGGGGTAATGAGCAGTTCTTC. It specifies CASSRDRGRGNEQFF. V is TRBV6-1 and J is TRBJ2-1; TRBD1 matches 12 bases. The V and J ends lost 6 bases and 7 bases, in that order; junction bases with no gene match: 7. This CDR3 has 15 residues. Germline V lookup: CDR1 MNHNS, CDR2 SASEGT.

At least ten counts were recorded for this clonotype. This chain uses TRBV28 with TRBJ2-5; the D gene could be TRBD1 or TRBD2 (5 bases each). The CDR3 runs to 14 residues. The germline V gene has CDR1 MDHEN and CDR2 SYDVKM. Trimming cost V 6 bases and J 4 bases, with 15 bases left between them. The CDR3 spells CASRAPGPGETQYF. CDR3 in DNA: TGTGCCAGCAGAGCACCGGGACCGGGAGAGACCCAGTACTTC. The whole variable domain, remainder taken from reference TRBV28 and TRBJ2-5, is DVKVTQSSRYLVKRTGEKVFLECVQDMDHENMFWYRQDPGLGLRLIYFSYDVKMKEKGDIPEGYSVSREKKERFSLILESASTNQTSMYLCASRAPGPGETQYFGPGTRLLVL.

In this sample, this clonotype turned up once. A much larger clonotype is one base distant, so this may be a read error. The chain recombines TRBV24-1 with TRBJ2-1; 7 bases fit TRBD2. The J call may be mistaken, given a closer DNA end match to TRBJ2-7. The CDR3 loop spans 15 amino acids. Per germline, CDR1 KGHDR and CDR2 SFDVKD. CDR3: CATSDSLGLDNEQYF. The DNA for the CDR3 is TGTGCCACCAGTGATTCGCTCGGACTAGACAATGAGCAGTACTTC.

The V gene is TRBV9, the J gene TRBJ1-2, with D possibly being TRBD1 (6 bases). Germline assignment: CDR1 SGDLS and CDR2 YYNGEE. Trimming shortened V by 5 bases and J by 6 bases, and 11 bases separated the two germline ends. The CDR3 loop spans 12 amino acids. The CDR3 sequence: CASSDTGNGYTF. CDR3 nucleotide sequence: TGTGCCAGCAGTGATACAGGGAATGGCTACACCTTC.

This clonotype has ten or more counts. The chain carries TRBV28 and TRBJ2-1; no firm D call. V was shortened by 4 bases and J by 3 bases, with 10 bases between the two germline ends. This CDR3 contains 14 residues. Germline V gene sequence: CDR1 MDHEN, CDR2 SYDVKM. This CDR3 reads CASSSLGNYNEQFF. For the CDR3, the DNA is TGTGCCAGCAGTTCCCTAGGGAACTACAATGAGCAGTTCTTC.

This clonotype was picked up many times. The V gene is TRBV28, the J gene TRBJ2-7; D is uncertain. Germline CDR1 reads MDHEN; CDR2 reads SYDVKM. The CDR3 runs 12 residues. CDR3 loop: CASSGKRYEQYF. The DNA for the CDR3 is TGTGCAAGTTCAGGTAAAAGGTACGAGCAGTACTTC. Full variable domain (missing parts from reference TRBV28 and TRBJ2-7): DVKVTQSSRYLVKRTGEKVFLECVQDMDHENMFWYRQDPGLGLRLIYFSYDVKMKEKGDIPEGYSVSREKKERFSLILESASTNQTSMYLCASSGKRYEQYFGPGTRLTVT.

This clonotype was observed many times. The rearrangement links TRBV4-2 to TRBJ2-1; D is possibly TRBD2 (5 bases). Germline assignment: CDR1 LGHNA and CDR2 YNFKEQ. Trimming stripped 7 bases from V and 6 bases from J, with 7 bases between. CDR3 length: 11 amino acids. CDR3 bases: TGTGCCAGCACACTAGGCAATGAGCAGTTCTTC. Translated: CASTLGNEQFF.

There are many counts of this clonotype. CDR3 region: CASSFVAGGTNFYNEQFF. CDR3 sequence (DNA): TGTGCCAGCAGCTTCGTGGCGGGAGGAACAAATTTCTACAATGAGCAGTTCTTC. This sequence joins TRBV11-1 and TRBJ2-1; 8 positions agree with TRBD2. Germline assignment: CDR1 SGHAT and CDR2 FQDESV (reference sequence). The CDR3 has 18 residues. V trimming: 3 bases; J trimming: 3 bases; junction bases outside the gene matches: 13. The whole variable domain, remainder taken from reference TRBV11-1 and TRBJ2-1, is EAEVAQSPRYKITEKSQAVAFWCDPISGHATLYWYRQILGQGPELLVQFQDESVVDDSQLPKDRFSAERLKGVDSTLKIQPAELGDSAMYLCASSFVAGGTNFYNEQFFGPGTRLTVL.

This clonotype was seen repeatedly, ten times or more. This sequence joins TRBV28 and TRBJ1-4, with 7 bases matching TRBD1. J lost 7 bases, V lost 0 bases, and 5 bases had no gene match. This CDR3 spans 15 amino acids. Germline V CDR1 and CDR2: MDHEN, SYDVKM. In DNA form, the CDR3 reads TGTGCCAGCAGTTTATGGACAGGGAAGGGTGAAAAACTGTTTTTT. This translates into CASSLWTGKGEKLFF.

This clonotype has at least ten counts. The rearrangement links TRBV28 to TRBJ2-7; 7 bases are shared with TRBD2. Germline CDR1 is MDHEN and CDR2 is SYDVKM. CDR3 size: 14 residues. V was pared by 6 bases and J by 0 bases, with 5 bases of the junction left unmatched. The DNA of the CDR3 is TGTGCCAGCAGAGCCGGGGGGAGCTCCTACGAGCAGTACTTC. It translates to CASRAGGSSYEQYF.

Remarks on this clonotype: A much larger clone differs by one base, so this may be a read error. The chain links TRBV11-3 to TRBJ2-7; a possible D gene is TRBD1 (6 bases). Trimming stripped 5 bases from V and 3 bases from J, with 26 bases between. This CDR3 is built from 18 residues. Germline CDR1 reads SGHNT; CDR2 reads YENEEA. In nucleotides, the CDR3 is TGTGCCAGCAGCGCCCCTGGGACACGTCCCCTCTCAGGCTACGAGCAGTACTTC. Its translation: CASSAPGTRPLSGYEQYF.

This clonotype was seen many times. The chain carries TRBV3-1 and TRBJ1-2; no clear D. With 5 bases removed from V and 7 bases from J, the gap between germline ends came to 17 bases. The V gene's germline CDR1 is LGHDT and CDR2 YNNKEL (reference sequence). The CDR3 is 14 residues long. Here the CDR3 reads CASSTREVLGGYTF. For the CDR3, the DNA is TGTGCCAGCAGCACCCGGGAAGTCCTGGGTGGCTACACCTTC.

This chain uses TRBV28 with TRBJ2-3; TRBD2 aligns across 8 bases. V trimming: 5 bases; J trimming: 6 bases; junction bases outside the gene matches: 7. Germline CDR1 MDHEN, CDR2 SYDVKM. The CDR3 contains 14 residues. The CDR3 DNA reads as TGTGCCAGCAGTCCACATAGCGGGACCGATACGCAGTATTTT. It is translated as CASSPHSGTDTQYF.

This clonotype was seen repeatedly, ten times or more. V is TRBV7-2 and J is TRBJ2-5, with 10 bases identical to TRBD1. Germline CDR1 reads SGHTA; CDR2 reads FQGNSA. The V segment lost 0 bases and the J segment 2 bases; nucleotides outside the gene matches: 6. The CDR3 is made up of 17 amino acids. CDR3 DNA sequence: TGTGCCAGCAGCTTAGCGCCAAGGACAGGGGGACAAGAGACCCAGTACTTC. This codes for CASSLAPRTGGQETQYF.

At least ten counts were recorded for this clonotype. This rearrangement joins TRBV7-2 to TRBJ1-1; D is uncertain. The V end was cut by 5 bases, the J end by 2 bases, with 18 bases between. CDR3 length: 16 amino acids. Germline V gives CDR1 SGHTA, CDR2 FQGNSA. The CDR3 spells CASSQTRRTTNTEAFF. CDR3 sequence (DNA): TGTGCCAGCAGCCAAACTAGACGGACGACTAACACTGAAGCTTTCTTT.

The chain carries TRBV28 and TRBJ1-3, with D possibly being TRBD1 (5 bases). The CDR3 loop spans 18 amino acids. V was shortened by 5 bases and J by 2 bases, with 22 bases between the two germline ends. Per the germline V gene, CDR1 is MDHEN and CDR2 is SYDVKM. Written as DNA, the CDR3 is TGTGCCAGCAGTCCTAATGCGGGGACGCGGGACCCTGGAAACACCATATATTTT. It specifies CASSPNAGTRDPGNTIYF.